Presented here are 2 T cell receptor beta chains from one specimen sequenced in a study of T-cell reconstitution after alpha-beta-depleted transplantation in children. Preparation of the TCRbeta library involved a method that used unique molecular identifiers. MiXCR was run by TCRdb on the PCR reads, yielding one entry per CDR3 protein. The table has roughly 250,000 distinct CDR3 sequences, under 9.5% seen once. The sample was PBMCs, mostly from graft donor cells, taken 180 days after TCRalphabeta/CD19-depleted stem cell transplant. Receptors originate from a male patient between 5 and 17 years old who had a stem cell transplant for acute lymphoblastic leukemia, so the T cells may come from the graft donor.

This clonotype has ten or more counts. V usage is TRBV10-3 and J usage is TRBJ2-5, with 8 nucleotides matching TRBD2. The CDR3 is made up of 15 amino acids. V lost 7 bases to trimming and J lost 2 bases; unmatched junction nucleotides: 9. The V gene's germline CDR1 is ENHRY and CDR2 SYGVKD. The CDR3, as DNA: TGTGCCATCACAGACGAGCGGGGGCCGCAAGAGACCCAGTACTTC. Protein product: CAITDERGPQETQYF.

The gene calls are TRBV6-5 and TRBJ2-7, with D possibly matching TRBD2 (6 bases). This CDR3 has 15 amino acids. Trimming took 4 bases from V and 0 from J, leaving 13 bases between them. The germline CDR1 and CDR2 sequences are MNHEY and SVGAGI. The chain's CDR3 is CASSSQSSASYEQYF. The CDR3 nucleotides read TGTGCCAGCAGTTCACAGTCTAGCGCCTCCTACGAGCAGTACTTC.